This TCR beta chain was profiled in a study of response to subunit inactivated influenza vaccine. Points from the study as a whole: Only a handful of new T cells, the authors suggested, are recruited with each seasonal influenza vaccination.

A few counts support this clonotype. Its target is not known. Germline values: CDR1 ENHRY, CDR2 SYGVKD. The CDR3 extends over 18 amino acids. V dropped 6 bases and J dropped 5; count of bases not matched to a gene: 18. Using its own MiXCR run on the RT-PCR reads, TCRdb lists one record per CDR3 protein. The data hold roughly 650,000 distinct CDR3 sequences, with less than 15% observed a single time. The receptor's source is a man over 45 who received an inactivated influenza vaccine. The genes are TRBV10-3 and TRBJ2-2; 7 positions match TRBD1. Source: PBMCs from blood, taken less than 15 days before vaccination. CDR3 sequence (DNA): TGTGCCATCAGGGACAGGACTCGATCGGTCGATGGGACCGGGGAGCTGTTTTTT. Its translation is CAIRDRTRSVDGTGELFF.